A single sample is the source of the 22 T cell receptor beta chains below, sequenced in a study of T cells in localized non-small cell lung cancer. Using immunoSEQ multiplex PCR, the repertoire was profiled, and TCRdb retains in-frame clones only, with some absent. The data contain 72,000 or so clones, 84% of them singletons. The sequencing here drew on peripheral blood, taken before any cancer treatment. These receptor sequences come from an older female donor with stage I lung adenocarcinoma.

The CDR3 here is CASSPRDGGRGEYEQYF. The CDR3, as DNA: TGTGCCAGCAGCCCCCGGGACGGCGGGAGGGGGGAGTACGAGCAGTACTTC. This chain uses TRBV9 with TRBJ2-7; 9 bases match TRBD2. Losses at the gene ends were 4 bases for V and 4 bases for J; bases not matched to a gene: 15. Germline CDR1 is SGDLS and CDR2 is YYNGEE. CDR3 length: 17 residues.

The rearrangement links TRBV6-5 to TRBJ1-2, with 8 bases identical to TRBD1. V lost 7 bases to trimming and J lost 6 bases; unmatched junction nucleotides: 10. The CDR3 extends over 14 amino acids. Germline values: CDR1 MNHEY, CDR2 SVGAGI. The DNA of the CDR3 is TGTGCCAGCAAACGAGGACAGGGAACGAATGGCTACACCTTC. This gives the protein CASKRGQGTNGYTF.

The chain uses TRBV10-2 and TRBJ1-6; D unresolved. Germline CDR1 WSHSY, CDR2 SAAADI. The CDR3 totals 14 residues. The germline V and J ends were trimmed by 6 bases and 6 bases, with 12 bases remaining between them. CDR3 protein: CASRTSRSNSPLHF. CDR3 coding DNA: TGCGCCAGCAGAACTTCGCGGAGTAATTCACCCCTCCACTTT.

The gene calls are TRBV7-9 and TRBJ1-6; perhaps TRBD1 as D (5 bases). Trimming removed 1 base from V and 4 bases from J, with 8 bases in between. The CDR3 consists of 15 residues. CDR1 is SEHNR and CDR2 is FQNEAQ in the germline V gene (reference sequence). CDR3 nucleotides: TGTGCCAGCAGCTTAGGACAGTATTATAATTCACCCCTCCACTTT. This codes for CASSLGQYYNSPLHF. Supplemented by reference TRBV7-9 and TRBJ1-6, the full variable domain reads DTGVSQNPRHKITKRGQNVTFRCDPISEHNRLYWYRQTLGQGPEFLTYFQNEAQLEKSRLLSDRFSAERPKGSFSTLEIQRTEQGDSAMYLCASSLGQYYNSPLHFGNGTRLTVT.

The CDR3 region is CASSEATGGITQYF. The CDR3 DNA sequence: TGCGCCAGCAGCGAGGCGACGGGGGGGATTACGCAGTATTTT. This chain links TRBV5-1 with TRBJ2-3; 8 nucleotides agree with TRBD2. Losses at the gene ends were 4 bases for V and 8 bases for J; bases not matched to a gene: 9. This CDR3 is built from 14 residues. CDR1 and CDR2 from the germline V gene are SGHRS and YFSETQ.

This chain uses TRBV29-1 with TRBJ2-7; a weak D match, TRBD2 (6 bases). CDR1 SQVTM and CDR2 ANQGSEA come from the germline V gene. The CDR3 spans 13 residues. Deletions cut 5 bases from V and 7 bases from J, with 18 bases between. The CDR3 region has the DNA TGCAGCGTTAAACAGTCATCGGAGGGAGAGCAGTACTTC. This encodes CSVKQSSEGEQYF.

There are a few counts of this clone. The rearrangement links TRBV5-1 to TRBJ1-6; tentative D call: TRBD1 (6 bases). Germline-derived CDR1 and CDR2 are SGHRS and YFSETQ. The CDR3 has 14 residues. Between the trimmed V and J ends, which lost 3 bases and 11 bases, there was a span of 15 bases. CDR3 sequence: CASSSDSLRTPLHF. In DNA form, the CDR3 reads TGCGCCAGCAGCTCGGACAGCCTGAGAACACCCCTCCACTTT.

The chain carries TRBV5-6 and TRBJ2-3, with TRBD2 as a possible D gene (6 bases). The CDR3 spans 15 residues. The V gene lost 1 base and the J gene lost 3 bases, with 12 bases spanning the gap. Germline CDR1 is SGHDT and CDR2 is YYEEEE. The CDR3 loop reads CASSLPRLATDTQYF. The CDR3 bases are TGTGCCAGCAGCTTGCCCCGCCTAGCGACAGATACGCAGTATTTT.

The rearrangement uses TRBV19 and TRBJ1-5; tentative D call: TRBD1 (5 bases). This CDR3 contains 15 residues. Germline V gene lookup returns CDR1 LNHDA and CDR2 SQIVND (reference sequence). The V and J ends lost 1 base and 0 bases respectively, with 7 bases between them. The CDR3, as DNA: TGTGCCAGTAGTATAGGACAGTTTAGCAATCAGCCCCAGCATTTT. Translating gives CASSIGQFSNQPQHF.

This clone was seen a handful of times. CDR3 amino acids: CASSFGQGANEQFF. Here the CDR3 DNA reads TGTGCCAGCAGCTTCGGACAGGGAGCCAATGAGCAGTTCTTC. This sequence joins TRBV7-6 and TRBJ2-1; 8 bases map to TRBD1. V lost 3 bases to trimming and J lost 6 bases; unmatched junction nucleotides: 4. The CDR3 runs to 14 residues. CDR1 and CDR2 from the germline V gene are SGHVS and FNYEAQ. Looking up the rest from reference TRBV7-6 and TRBJ2-1 gives the full variable domain: GAGVSQSPRYKVTKRGQDVALRCDPISGHVSLYWYRQALGQGPEFLTYFNYEAQQDKSGLPNDRFSAERPEGSISTLTIQRTEQRDSAMYRCASSFGQGANEQFFGPGTRLTVL.

The gene calls are TRBV7-2 and TRBJ2-1; D possibly uses TRBD1 or TRBD2 (5 bases each). The CDR3 totals 13 residues. Trimming shortened V by 4 bases and J by 10 bases, and 14 bases separated the two germline ends. Germline lookup yields CDR1 SGHTA and CDR2 FQGNSA. The chain's CDR3 is CASSSGPDGEQFF. CDR3 DNA sequence: TGTGCCAGCAGCTCGGGACCCGACGGGGAGCAGTTCTTC.

The chain is built from TRBV5-8 and TRBJ1-2, with 7 bases lining up with TRBD1. Germline V lookup: CDR1 SGHTS, CDR2 YDEGEE. With 3 bases clipped from V and 8 bases from J, the junction kept 19 bases outside the gene matches. The CDR3 spans 17 residues. In DNA form, the CDR3 reads TGTGCCAGCAGCTATCTCCTGGAGGGGGCTCAAAGCCCAGGCTACACCTTC. Residues: CASSYLLEGAQSPGYTF.

This clone has a handful of counts. The chain uses TRBV6-1 and TRBJ1-3; 7 positions match TRBD1. This CDR3 has 17 amino acids. The V gene end was trimmed by 1 base and the J gene end by 3 bases; junction bases not matched to a gene: 9. The V gene's germline CDR1 is MNHNS and CDR2 SASEGT. Here the CDR3 DNA reads TGTGCCAGCAGTGAAGAATTGGTGACAGGGTATGGAAACACCATATATTTT. Amino acids: CASSEELVTGYGNTIYF.

The chain joins TRBV5-1 to TRBJ2-3; D may be TRBD2 (6 bases). The V end lost 3 bases, the J end lost 0 bases, and 14 bases lay between the germline ends. Germline assignment: CDR1 SGHRS and CDR2 YFSETQ. The CDR3 runs 16 residues. The CDR3 DNA sequence: TGCGCCAGCAGCTGGATGGGACTTGATAGCACAGATACGCAGTATTTT. Residues: CASSWMGLDSTDTQYF. The complete variable domain, with remaining parts taken from reference TRBV5-1 and TRBJ2-3, reads KAGVTQTPRYLIKTRGQQVTLSCSPISGHRSVSWYQQTPGQGLQFLFEYFSETQRNKGNFPGRFSGRQFSNSRSEMNVSTLELGDSALYLCASSWMGLDSTDTQYFGPGTRLTVL.

This chain connects TRBV6-5 to TRBJ2-5, with no clear D. Germline V lookup: CDR1 MNHEY, CDR2 SVGAGI. The CDR3 spans 14 residues. The ends were cut back, 4 bases at V and 0 bases at J, with 9 bases in the middle. CDR3 residues: CASSSSQYQETQYF. The CDR3 DNA sequence: TGTGCCAGCAGTTCGAGTCAGTACCAAGAGACCCAGTACTTC.

This clone was counted a few times. The rearrangement joins TRBV6-1 to TRBJ1-1; D ambiguous. Germline V gene data show CDR1 as MNHNS and CDR2 as SASEGT. The CDR3 is 11 residues long. V was cut by 10 bases and J by 1 base, with 7 bases left in between. CDR3 in DNA: TGTGCCACCGACGGGAACACTGAAGCTTTCTTT. This codes for CATDGNTEAFF.

CDR3 region: CASSLSRGDGYTF. DNA of the CDR3: TGTGCCAGCAGCTTGTCCAGGGGGGATGGCTACACCTTC. The gene calls are TRBV7-3 and TRBJ1-2; 7 nucleotides agree with TRBD1. CDR3 length: 13 amino acids. From germline, CDR1 is SGHTA and CDR2 FQGTGA. J lost 6 bases, V lost 3 bases, and 4 bases had no gene match.

The V and J genes are TRBV11-3 and TRBJ1-3; 8 bases agree with TRBD1. This CDR3 is built from 15 residues. CDR1 is SGHNT and CDR2 is YENEEA in the germline V gene. V trimming: 5 bases; J trimming: 2 bases; junction bases outside the gene matches: 5. This chain's CDR3 is CASSNHRGAGNTIYF. The CDR3 DNA reads as TGTGCCAGCAGCAACCACAGGGGGGCTGGAAACACCATATATTTT.

The chain couples TRBV5-1 to TRBJ2-3; TRBD1 or TRBD2 may be the D gene (6 bases each). The CDR3 length is 13 residues. Germline V gene lookup returns CDR1 SGHRS and CDR2 YFSETQ. V was trimmed by 4 bases and J by 2 bases, leaving 8 bases between them. DNA for the CDR3: TGCGCCAGCAGCCCGGGGGCCACAGATACGCAGTATTTT. Translation: CASSPGATDTQYF.

This rearrangement joins TRBV19 to TRBJ1-2; D is perhaps TRBD1 (5 bases). The germline CDR1 and CDR2 sequences are LNHDA and SQIVND (reference sequence). Trimming stripped 8 bases from V and 4 bases from J, with 14 bases between. This CDR3 has 13 residues. CDR3 residues: CASSRNRFYGYTF. DNA for the CDR3: TGTGCCAGTTCGAGAAACAGGTTCTATGGCTACACCTTC.

The J gene is TRBJ1-1, the V gene TRBV5-6, with D possibly TRBD1 on 5 matching bases. Trimming pared 0 bases from V and 5 bases from J, leaving 11 bases between. The CDR3 runs 14 residues. Germline loops: CDR1 SGHDT, CDR2 YYEEEE. CDR3 DNA sequence: TGTGCCAGCAGCTTGGTTGCGGGGGGGACTGAAGCTTTCTTT. It translates to CASSLVAGGTEAFF.

This clone was picked up a small number of times. The rearrangement joins TRBV6-5 to TRBJ2-2, with no clear D. In germline, CDR1 is MNHEY, CDR2 SVGAGI. The CDR3 has 12 amino acids. The V and J ends lost 5 bases and 5 bases respectively, with 6 bases between them. CDR3 nucleotides: TGTGCCAGCAGTCCTCGGACCGGGGAGCTGTTTTTT. It translates to CASSPRTGELFF.